The next 10 T cell receptor beta chains were all read from a single sample in a study of T cell responses to AZD1222 COVID-19 vaccine. Method: immunoSEQ multiplex PCR; TCRdb's copy keeps in-frame clones and lacks some. The table records some 140,000 clones, 91% of them present only once. Sequences were derived from peripheral blood, sampled on day 0 of AZD1222 vaccination. The source of these receptors is an adult in good health.

V and J are TRBV29-1 and TRBJ2-5; D gene unclear. Trimming removed 4 bases from V and 0 bases from J, with 12 bases in between. The CDR3 sequence is 14 residues long. CDR1 SQVTM and CDR2 ANQGSEA come from the germline V gene. Here the CDR3 reads CSVGVGSHQETQYF. CDR3 nucleotides: TGCAGCGTTGGGGTGGGATCCCACCAAGAGACCCAGTACTTC. Based on the CDR3 plus reference TRBV29-1 and TRBJ2-5, the full variable domain is SAVISQKPSRDICQRGTSLTIQCQVDSQVTMMFWYRQQPGQSLTLIATANQGSEATYESGFVIDKFPISRPNLTFSTLTVSNMSPEDSSIYLCSVGVGSHQETQYFGPGTRLLVL.

The chain joins TRBV18 to TRBJ2-7, with 7 bases fitting TRBD1. This CDR3 is built from 14 residues. The ends lost 3 bases at V and 7 bases at J; junction bases unmatched: 9. Germline V gene sequence: CDR1 KGHSH, CDR2 LQKENI. The CDR3 region has the DNA TGTGCCAGCTCACCCGGGCGACAGGGCCGGGAGCAGTACTTC. This gives the protein CASSPGRQGREQYF. Looking up the rest from reference TRBV18 and TRBJ2-7 gives the full variable domain: NAGVMQNPRHLVRRRGQEARLRCSPMKGHSHVYWYRQLPEEGLKFMVYLQKENIIDESGMPKERFSAEFPKEGPSILRIQQVVRGDSAAYFCASSPGRQGREQYFGPGTRLTVT.

This rearrangement joins TRBV7-3 to TRBJ1-1; D unclear. The length of the CDR3 is 13 residues. The V gene's germline CDR1 is SGHTA and CDR2 FQGTGA. The germline V and J ends were trimmed by 5 bases and 5 bases, with 12 bases remaining between them. The CDR3 is CASSPDGTTEAFF. CDR3 nucleotides: TGTGCCAGCAGCCCCGACGGCACGACTGAAGCTTTCTTT.

Only one count was recorded for this clone. The V call is TRBV5-1, the J call TRBJ2-5, with D perhaps matching TRBD2 (6 bases). Trimming shortened V by 0 bases and J by 9 bases, and 15 bases separated the two germline ends. CDR3 size: 14 residues. CDR1 and CDR2 (germline): SGHRS, YFSETQ. Here the CDR3 reads CASSLALAGGAQYF. DNA for the CDR3: TGCGCCAGCAGCTTGGCCCTCGCGGGCGGGGCCCAGTACTTC.

The rearrangement uses TRBV19 and TRBJ1-2, with a tentative D call TRBD1 (6 bases). Germline values: CDR1 LNHDA, CDR2 SQIVND (reference sequence). The CDR3 spans 12 residues. Trimming pared 8 bases from V and 8 bases from J, leaving 15 bases between. The CDR3 loop reads CASGTRARGYTF. The CDR3 region has the DNA TGTGCCAGTGGGACACGGGCTAGGGGCTACACCTTC.

This clone is a singleton in its sample. The chain uses TRBV29-1 and TRBJ2-7; D may be TRBD2 (6 bases). Germline CDR1 is SQVTM and CDR2 is ANQGSEA. The CDR3 is made up of 14 amino acids. V dropped 4 bases and J dropped 0 bases, with 13 bases sitting between them. The CDR3 is CSVASGLGSYEQYF. DNA for the CDR3: TGCAGCGTTGCGAGCGGGCTTGGCTCCTACGAGCAGTACTTC.

V and J are TRBV10-3 and TRBJ1-2; maybe TRBD1 (5 bases). In germline, CDR1 is ENHRY, CDR2 SYGVKD. The CDR3 length is 13 residues. The germline V and J ends were trimmed by 11 bases and 6 bases, with 19 bases remaining between them. CDR3 coding DNA: TGTGCCTCATGGTACGGCAGGGCGAATGGCTACACCTTC. Protein sequence: CASWYGRANGYTF.

This chain joins TRBV19 and TRBJ1-3, with unresolved D. The CDR3 has 15 amino acids. CDR1 is LNHDA and CDR2 is SQIVND in the germline V gene (reference sequence). The germline V and J ends were trimmed by 1 base and 0 bases, with 7 bases remaining between them. Written as DNA, the CDR3 is TGTGCCAGTAGTATAGGGTCGCTCTCTGGAAACACCATATATTTT. Residues: CASSIGSLSGNTIYF.

Notes on this clone: At one boundary the junction diverges from the germline segment, which might be a read error. The chain recombines TRBV9 with TRBJ1-2; D perhaps matches TRBD1 (5 bases). From germline, CDR1 is SGDLS and CDR2 YYNGEE. This CDR3 spans 11 amino acids. CDR3 in amino acids: CASSAGYDYTF. In DNA, the CDR3 is TGTGCCAGCAGCGCAGGGTATGACTACACCTTC.

This chain links TRBV24-1 with TRBJ2-7; D gene uncertain. The length of the CDR3 is 14 residues. V was trimmed by 3 bases and J by 1 base, leaving 9 bases between them. The germline gives CDR1 KGHDR, CDR2 SFDVKD. CDR3 in amino acids: CATSDPVRSYEQYF. DNA for the CDR3: TGTGCCACCAGTGATCCGGTTAGGTCCTACGAGCAGTACTTC.